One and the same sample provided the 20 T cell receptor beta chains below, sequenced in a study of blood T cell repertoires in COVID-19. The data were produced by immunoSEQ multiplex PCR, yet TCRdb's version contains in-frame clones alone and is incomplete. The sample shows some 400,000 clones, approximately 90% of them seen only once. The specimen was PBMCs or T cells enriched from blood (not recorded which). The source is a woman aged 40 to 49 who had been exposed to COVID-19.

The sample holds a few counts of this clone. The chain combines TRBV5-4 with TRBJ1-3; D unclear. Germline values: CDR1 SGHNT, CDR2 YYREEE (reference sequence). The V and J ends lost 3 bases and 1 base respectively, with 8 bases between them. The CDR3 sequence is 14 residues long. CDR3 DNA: TGTGCCAGCAGCTCGCGAGGGTCTGGAAACACCATATATTTT. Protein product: CASSSRGSGNTIYF.

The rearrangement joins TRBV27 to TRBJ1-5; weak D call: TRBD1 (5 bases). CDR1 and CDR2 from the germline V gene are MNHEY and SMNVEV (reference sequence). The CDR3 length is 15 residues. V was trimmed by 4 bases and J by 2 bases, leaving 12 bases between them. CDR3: CASSSAGQGNQPQHF. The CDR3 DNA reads TGTGCCAGCAGTTCGGCAGGGCAGGGCAATCAGCCCCAGCATTTT.

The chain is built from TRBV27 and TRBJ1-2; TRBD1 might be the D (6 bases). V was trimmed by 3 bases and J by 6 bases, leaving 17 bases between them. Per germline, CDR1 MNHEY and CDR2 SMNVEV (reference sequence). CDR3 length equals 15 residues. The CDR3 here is CASSFWGRQGHGYTF. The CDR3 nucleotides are TGTGCCAGCAGTTTCTGGGGTAGGCAGGGGCATGGCTACACCTTC.

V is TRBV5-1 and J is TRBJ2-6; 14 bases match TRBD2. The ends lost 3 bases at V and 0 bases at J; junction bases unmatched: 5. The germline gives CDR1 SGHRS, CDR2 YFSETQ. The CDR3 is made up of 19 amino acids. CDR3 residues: CASSWGLAGVRSGANVLTF. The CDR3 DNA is TGCGCCAGCAGCTGGGGACTAGCGGGAGTCCGCTCTGGGGCCAACGTCCTGACTTTC. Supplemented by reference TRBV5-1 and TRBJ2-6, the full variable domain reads KAGVTQTPRYLIKTRGQQVTLSCSPISGHRSVSWYQQTPGQGLQFLFEYFSETQRNKGNFPGRFSGRQFSNSRSEMNVSTLELGDSALYLCASSWGLAGVRSGANVLTFGAGSRLTVL.

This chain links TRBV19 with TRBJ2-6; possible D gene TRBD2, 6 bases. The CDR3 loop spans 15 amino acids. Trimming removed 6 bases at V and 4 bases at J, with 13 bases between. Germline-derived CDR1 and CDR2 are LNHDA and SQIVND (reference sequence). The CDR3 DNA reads TGTGCCAGTAGCCGCAAGGGAGGCGGGGCCAACGTCCTGACTTTC. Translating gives CASSRKGGGANVLTF.

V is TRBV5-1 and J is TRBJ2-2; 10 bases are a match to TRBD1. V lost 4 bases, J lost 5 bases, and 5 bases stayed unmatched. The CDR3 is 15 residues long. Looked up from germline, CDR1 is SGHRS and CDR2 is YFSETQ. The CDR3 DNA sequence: TGCGCCAGCAGCCAGGGACAGGGGTATACCGGGGAGCTGTTTTTT. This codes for CASSQGQGYTGELFF.

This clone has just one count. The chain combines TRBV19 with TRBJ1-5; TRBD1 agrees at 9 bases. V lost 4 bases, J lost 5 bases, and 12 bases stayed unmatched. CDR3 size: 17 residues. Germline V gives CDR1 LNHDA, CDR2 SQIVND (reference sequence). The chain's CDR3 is CASSRGQGMGVDQPQHF. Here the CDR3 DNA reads TGTGCCAGTAGTAGAGGACAGGGGATGGGGGTGGATCAGCCCCAGCATTTT.

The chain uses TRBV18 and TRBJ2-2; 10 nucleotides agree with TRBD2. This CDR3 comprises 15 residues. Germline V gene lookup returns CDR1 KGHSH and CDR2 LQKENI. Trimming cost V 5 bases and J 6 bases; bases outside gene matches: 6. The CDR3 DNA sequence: TGTGCCAGCTCATCAAGCGGGAGGGCCGCCGGGGAGCTGTTTTTT. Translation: CASSSSGRAAGELFF.

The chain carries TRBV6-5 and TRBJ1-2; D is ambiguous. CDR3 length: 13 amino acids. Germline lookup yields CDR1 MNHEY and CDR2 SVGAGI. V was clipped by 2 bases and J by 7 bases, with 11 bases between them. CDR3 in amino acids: CASSYEGIAGYTF. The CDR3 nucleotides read TGTGCCAGCAGTTACGAGGGCATAGCTGGCTACACCTTC.

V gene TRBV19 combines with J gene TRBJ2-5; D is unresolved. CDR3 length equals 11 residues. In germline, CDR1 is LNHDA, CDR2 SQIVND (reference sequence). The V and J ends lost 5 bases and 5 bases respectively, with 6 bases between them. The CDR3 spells CASSHGETQYF. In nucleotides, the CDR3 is TGTGCCAGTAGTCACGGGGAGACCCAGTACTTC.

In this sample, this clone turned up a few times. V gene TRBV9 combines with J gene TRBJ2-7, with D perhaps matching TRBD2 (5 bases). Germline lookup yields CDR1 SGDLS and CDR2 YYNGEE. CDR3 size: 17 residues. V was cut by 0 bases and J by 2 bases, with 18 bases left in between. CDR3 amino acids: CASSVDPGGRSTYEQYF. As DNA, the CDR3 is TGTGCCAGCAGCGTAGACCCCGGAGGCAGGTCAACCTACGAGCAGTACTTC.

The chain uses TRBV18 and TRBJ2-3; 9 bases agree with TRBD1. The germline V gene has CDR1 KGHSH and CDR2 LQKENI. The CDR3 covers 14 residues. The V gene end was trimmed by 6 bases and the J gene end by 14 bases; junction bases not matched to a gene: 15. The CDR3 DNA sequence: TGTGCCAGCTCTCATGATGGACAGGGGCCGCCTCTGTATTTT. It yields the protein CASSHDGQGPPLYF.

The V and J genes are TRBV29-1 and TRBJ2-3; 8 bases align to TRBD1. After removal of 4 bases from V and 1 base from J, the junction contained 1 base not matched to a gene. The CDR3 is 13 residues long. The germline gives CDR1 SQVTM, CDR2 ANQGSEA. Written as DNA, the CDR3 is TGCAGCGTTGGGACAGGGCGCACAGATACGCAGTATTTT. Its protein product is CSVGTGRTDTQYF.

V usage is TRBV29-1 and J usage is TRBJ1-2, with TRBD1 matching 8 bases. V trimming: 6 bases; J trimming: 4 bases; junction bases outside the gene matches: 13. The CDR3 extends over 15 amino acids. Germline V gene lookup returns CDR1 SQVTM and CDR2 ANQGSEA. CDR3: CSVTPGTGTRYGYTF. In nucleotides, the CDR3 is TGCAGCGTGACCCCCGGGACAGGAACCCGCTATGGCTACACCTTC.

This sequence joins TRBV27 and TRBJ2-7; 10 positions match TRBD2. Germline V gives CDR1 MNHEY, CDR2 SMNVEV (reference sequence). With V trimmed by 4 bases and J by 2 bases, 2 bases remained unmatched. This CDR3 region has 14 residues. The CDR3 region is CASSSSGSPYEQYF. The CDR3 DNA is TGTGCCAGCAGTTCTAGCGGGAGCCCCTACGAGCAGTACTTC.

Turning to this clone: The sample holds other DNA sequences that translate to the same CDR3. As DNA, the CDR3 is TGTGCCAGCAGTTACTCGACAGCTAACTATGGCTACACCTTC. Translated, it gives CASSYSTANYGYTF. The chain combines TRBV6-5 with TRBJ1-2; D possibly corresponds to TRBD1 (5 bases). Germline assignment: CDR1 MNHEY and CDR2 SVGAGI. The CDR3 totals 14 residues. V was clipped by 0 bases and J by 0 bases, with 5 bases between them.

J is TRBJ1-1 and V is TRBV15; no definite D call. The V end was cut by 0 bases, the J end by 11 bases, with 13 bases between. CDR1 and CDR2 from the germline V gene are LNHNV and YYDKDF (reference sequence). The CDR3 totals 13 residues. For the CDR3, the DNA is TGTGCCACCAGCAGAGATCGGGAAGGTCAGGCTTTCTTT. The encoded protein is CATSRDREGQAFF. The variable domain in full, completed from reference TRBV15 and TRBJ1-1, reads DAMVIQNPRYQVTQFGKPVTLSCSQTLNHNVMYWYQQKSSQAPKLLFHYYDKDFNNEADTPDNFQSRRPNTSFCFLDIRSPGLGDTAMYLCATSRDREGQAFFGQGTRLTVV.

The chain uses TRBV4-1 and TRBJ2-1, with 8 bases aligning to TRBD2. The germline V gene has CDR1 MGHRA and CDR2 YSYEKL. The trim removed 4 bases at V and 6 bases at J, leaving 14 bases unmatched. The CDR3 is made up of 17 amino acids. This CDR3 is CASSLHSEVAGSNEQFF. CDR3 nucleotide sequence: TGCGCCAGCAGCCTCCATTCAGAAGTAGCGGGGTCCAATGAGCAGTTCTTC.

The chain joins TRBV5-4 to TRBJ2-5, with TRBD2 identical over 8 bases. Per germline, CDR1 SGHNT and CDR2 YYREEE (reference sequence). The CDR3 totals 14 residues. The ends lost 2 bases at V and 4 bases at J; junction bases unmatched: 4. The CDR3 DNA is TGTGCCAGCAGCTTAGCGGGGGCAGGAGAGACCCAGTACTTC. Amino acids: CASSLAGAGETQYF.

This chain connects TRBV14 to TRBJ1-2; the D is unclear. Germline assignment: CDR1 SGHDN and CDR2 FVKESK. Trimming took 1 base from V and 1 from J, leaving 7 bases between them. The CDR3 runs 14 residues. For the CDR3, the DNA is TGTGCCAGCAGCCAAGCCGGGGTTAACTATGGCTACACCTTC. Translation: CASSQAGVNYGYTF.